This TCR beta chain was recovered during a study of spatial heterogeneity in lung cancer. Study information: The library had UMIs, and each TCR and UMI pair averaged more than ten raw reads.

Described time point: sample taken at primary tumor resection. Samples were obtained from 65 to 80 donors, all untreated early-stage non-small cell lung cancer patients. This clonotype turned up a few times. The ends were cut back, 3 bases at V and 5 bases at J, with 7 bases in the middle. The CDR3 has 12 amino acids. CDR1 and CDR2 (germline): SQVTM, ANQGSEA. One entry per CDR3 protein results from TCRdb running MiXCR on the 5' RACE reads. The data contain approximately 92,000 distinct CDR3 sequences, approximately 12% of them singletons. This TCR was sampled from a male donor with early-stage non-small cell lung cancer. The chain has TRBV29-1 and TRBJ1-4; D remains ambiguous. The sample here was PBMCs, taken at surgery. CDR3 region: CSVENNNEKLFF. The DNA for the CDR3 is TGCAGCGTTGAGAACAACAATGAAAAACTGTTTTTT. Complete variable domain (other parts from reference TRBV29-1 and TRBJ1-4): SAVISQKPSRDICQRGTSLTIQCQVDSQVTMMFWYRQQPGQSLTLIATANQGSEATYESGFVIDKFPISRPNLTFSTLTVSNMSPEDSSIYLCSVENNNEKLFFGSGTQLSVL.